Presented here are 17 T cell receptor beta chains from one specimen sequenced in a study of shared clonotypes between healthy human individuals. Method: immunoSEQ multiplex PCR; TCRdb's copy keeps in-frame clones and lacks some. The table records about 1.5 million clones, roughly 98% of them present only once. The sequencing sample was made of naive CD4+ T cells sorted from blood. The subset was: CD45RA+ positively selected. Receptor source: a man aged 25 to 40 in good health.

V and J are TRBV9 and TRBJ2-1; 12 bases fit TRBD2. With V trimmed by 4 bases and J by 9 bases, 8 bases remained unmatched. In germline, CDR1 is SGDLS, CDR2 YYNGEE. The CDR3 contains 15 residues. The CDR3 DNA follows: TGTGCCAGCAGCTCAACCCAGACTAGCGGGAGTGAGCAGTTCTTC. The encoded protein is CASSSTQTSGSEQFF.

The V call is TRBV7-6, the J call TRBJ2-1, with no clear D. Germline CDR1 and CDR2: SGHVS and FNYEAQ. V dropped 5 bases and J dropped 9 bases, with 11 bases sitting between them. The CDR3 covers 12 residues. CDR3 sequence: CASSRSVGEQFF. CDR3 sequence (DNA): TGTGCCAGCAGCCGATCGGTGGGTGAGCAGTTCTTC.

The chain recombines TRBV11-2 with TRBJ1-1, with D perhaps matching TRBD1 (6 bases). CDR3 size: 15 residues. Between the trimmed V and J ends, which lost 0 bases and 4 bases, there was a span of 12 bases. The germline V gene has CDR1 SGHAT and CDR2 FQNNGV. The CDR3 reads CASSLDRGAGTEAFF. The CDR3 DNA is TGTGCCAGCAGCTTAGACAGGGGCGCGGGCACTGAAGCTTTCTTT.

CDR3 DNA: TGCAGCGCCGACCCGCTAGCGGCTCAAGATACGCAGTATTTT. This translates into CSADPLAAQDTQYF. The chain joins TRBV29-1 to TRBJ2-3, with TRBD2 identical over 7 bases. V trimming: 7 bases; J trimming: 5 bases; junction bases outside the gene matches: 12. CDR1 is SQVTM and CDR2 is ANQGSEA in the germline V gene. CDR3 length: 14 residues.

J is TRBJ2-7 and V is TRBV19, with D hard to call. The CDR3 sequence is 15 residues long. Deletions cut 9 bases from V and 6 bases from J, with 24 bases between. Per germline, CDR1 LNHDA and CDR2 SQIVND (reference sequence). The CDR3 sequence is CASTKRAGPGGEQYF. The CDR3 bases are TGTGCCAGCACAAAAAGGGCAGGCCCGGGCGGCGAGCAGTACTTC.

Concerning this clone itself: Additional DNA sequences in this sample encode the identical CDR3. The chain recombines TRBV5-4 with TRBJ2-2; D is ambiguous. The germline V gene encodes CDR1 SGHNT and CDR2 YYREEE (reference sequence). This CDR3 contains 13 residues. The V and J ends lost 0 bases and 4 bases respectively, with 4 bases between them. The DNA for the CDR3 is TGTGCCAGCAGCTTGGCTGGCACCGGGGAGCTGTTTTTT. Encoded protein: CASSLAGTGELFF.

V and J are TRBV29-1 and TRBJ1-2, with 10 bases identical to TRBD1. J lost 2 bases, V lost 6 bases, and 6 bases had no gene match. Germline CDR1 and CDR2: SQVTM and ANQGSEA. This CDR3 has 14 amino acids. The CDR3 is CSVAAGQGNYGYTF. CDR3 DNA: TGCAGCGTCGCAGCGGGACAGGGGAACTATGGCTACACCTTC.

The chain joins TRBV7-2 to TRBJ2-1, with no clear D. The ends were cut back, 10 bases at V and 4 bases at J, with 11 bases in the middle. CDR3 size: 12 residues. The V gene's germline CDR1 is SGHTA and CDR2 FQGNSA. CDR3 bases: TGTGCCACAGGAAGACTGTACAATGAGCAGTTCTTC. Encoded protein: CATGRLYNEQFF.

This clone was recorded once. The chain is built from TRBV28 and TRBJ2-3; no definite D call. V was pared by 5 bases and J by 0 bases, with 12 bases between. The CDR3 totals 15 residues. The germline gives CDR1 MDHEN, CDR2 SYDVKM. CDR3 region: CASSLLRLSTDTQYF. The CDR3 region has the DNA TGTGCCAGCAGTCTACTTCGACTCAGCACAGATACGCAGTATTTT.

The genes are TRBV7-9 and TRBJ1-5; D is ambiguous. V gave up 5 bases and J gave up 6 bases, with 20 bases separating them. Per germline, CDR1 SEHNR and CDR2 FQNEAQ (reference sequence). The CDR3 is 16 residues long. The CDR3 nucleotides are TGTGCCAGCAGCCCAACTATGCCTTCGGGAGGTCAGCCCCAGCATTTT. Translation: CASSPTMPSGGQPQHF.

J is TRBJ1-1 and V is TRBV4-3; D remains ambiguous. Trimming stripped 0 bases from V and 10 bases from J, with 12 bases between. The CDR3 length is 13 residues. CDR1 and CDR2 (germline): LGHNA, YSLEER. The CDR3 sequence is CASSQDPGLGAFF. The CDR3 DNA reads TGCGCCAGCAGCCAAGATCCCGGTCTCGGAGCTTTCTTT.

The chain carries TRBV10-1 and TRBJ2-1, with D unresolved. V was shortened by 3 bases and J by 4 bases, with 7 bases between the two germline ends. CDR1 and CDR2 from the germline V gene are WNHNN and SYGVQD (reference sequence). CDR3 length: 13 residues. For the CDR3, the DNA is TGCGCCAGCAGTGACACGGATTACAATGAGCAGTTCTTC. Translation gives CASSDTDYNEQFF.

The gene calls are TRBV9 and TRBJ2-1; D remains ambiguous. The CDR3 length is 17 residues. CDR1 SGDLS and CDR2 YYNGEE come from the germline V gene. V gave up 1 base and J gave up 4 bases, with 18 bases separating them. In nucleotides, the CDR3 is TGTGCCAGCAGCGTAACCAGTAGTCGTTATGCTTACAATGAGCAGTTCTTC. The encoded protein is CASSVTSSRYAYNEQFF.

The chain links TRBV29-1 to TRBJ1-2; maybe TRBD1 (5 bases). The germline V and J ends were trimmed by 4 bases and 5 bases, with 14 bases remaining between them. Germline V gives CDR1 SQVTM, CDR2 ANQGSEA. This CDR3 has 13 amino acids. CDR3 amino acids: CSVVGQKRYGYTF. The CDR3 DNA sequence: TGCAGCGTTGTGGGGCAGAAGAGATATGGCTACACCTTC.

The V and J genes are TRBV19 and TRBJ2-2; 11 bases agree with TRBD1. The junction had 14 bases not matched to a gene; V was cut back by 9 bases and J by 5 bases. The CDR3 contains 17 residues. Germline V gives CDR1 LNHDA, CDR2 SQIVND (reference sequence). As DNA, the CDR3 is TGTGCCAGAAGACGGGACAGGGGGAAAGAAGGGACCGGGGAGCTGTTTTTT. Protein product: CARRRDRGKEGTGELFF.

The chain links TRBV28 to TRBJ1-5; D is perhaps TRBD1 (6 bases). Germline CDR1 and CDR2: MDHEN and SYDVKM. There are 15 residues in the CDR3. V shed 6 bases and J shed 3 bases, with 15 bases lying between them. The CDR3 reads CASRKRGQNNQPQHF. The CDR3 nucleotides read TGTGCCAGCAGAAAACGAGGACAGAACAATCAGCCCCAGCATTTT. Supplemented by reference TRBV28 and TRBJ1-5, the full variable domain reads DVKVTQSSRYLVKRTGEKVFLECVQDMDHENMFWYRQDPGLGLRLIYFSYDVKMKEKGDIPEGYSVSREKKERFSLILESASTNQTSMYLCASRKRGQNNQPQHFGDGTRLSIL.

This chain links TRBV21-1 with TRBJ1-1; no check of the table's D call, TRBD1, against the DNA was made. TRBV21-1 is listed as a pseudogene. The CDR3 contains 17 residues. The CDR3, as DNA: TGTGCCAGCAGCAAAGACGAGACAGAGAACATGAACACTGAAGCTTTCTTT. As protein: CASSKDETENMNTEAFF.